The 27 T cell receptor beta chains presented below share a single source sample, sequenced in a study of T-cell reconstitution after alpha-beta-depleted transplantation in children. It was with unique molecular identifiers that the TCRbeta library was prepared. Using its own MiXCR run on the PCR reads, TCRdb lists one record per CDR3 protein. The sample carries about 600,000 distinct CDR3 sequences, roughly 13% recorded once. Sequenced material: PBMCs, mostly from graft donor cells, taken 360 days after TCRalphabeta/CD19-depleted stem cell transplant. The origin of the receptors is a male patient younger than 18 who had a stem cell transplant for acute myeloid leukemia, so the T cells may come from the graft donor.

The genes are TRBV29-1 and TRBJ1-2, with 9 bases fitting TRBD1. The CDR3 extends over 13 amino acids. Germline trimming cut 4 bases from V and 6 bases from J; bases unmatched to any gene: 6. CDR1 SQVTM and CDR2 ANQGSEA come from the germline V gene. The CDR3 nucleotides read TGCAGCGTTGGGGACAGGGTAATTGATGGCTACACCTTC. It specifies CSVGDRVIDGYTF.

The V and J genes are TRBV5-1 and TRBJ2-1; 7 bases match TRBD2. The CDR3 sequence is 16 residues long. Germline CDR1 SGHRS, CDR2 YFSETQ. Unmatched junction bases numbered 7, after V lost 1 base and J lost 3 bases. The CDR3 region is CASSLYSAGVYNEQFF. For the CDR3, the DNA is TGCGCCAGCAGCTTGTATTCTGCGGGAGTCTACAATGAGCAGTTCTTC.

The chain has TRBV19 and TRBJ2-6, with D uncertain. The CDR3 is 13 amino acids. Germline CDR1 reads LNHDA; CDR2 reads SQIVND (reference sequence). Trimming took off 8 bases at V and 0 bases at J, with 5 bases between the two ends. The CDR3 loop is CASRYSGANVLTF. CDR3 DNA: TGTGCCAGTCGGTACTCTGGGGCCAACGTCCTGACTTTC.

This clonotype was counted ten times or more. The genes are TRBV20-1 and TRBJ2-3; 9 bases match TRBD1. This CDR3 contains 14 residues. Germline loops: CDR1 DFQATT, CDR2 SNEGSKA (reference sequence). Trimming at V came to 1 base and at J to 5 bases, leaving 4 bases not matched to a gene. This CDR3 reads CSARVQGAGDTQYF. The DNA of the CDR3 is TGCAGTGCTAGAGTACAGGGGGCAGGAGATACGCAGTATTTT.

This clonotype turned up a few times. The chain couples TRBV20-1 to TRBJ1-4; no clear D gene. The V gene's germline CDR1 is DFQATT and CDR2 SNEGSKA (reference sequence). V dropped 2 bases and J dropped 3 bases, with 4 bases sitting between them. There are 12 residues in the CDR3. CDR3 residues: CSARNPNEKLFF. CDR3 bases: TGCAGTGCTAGAAACCCTAATGAAAAACTGTTTTTT.

This clonotype occurred a few times. The V and J genes are TRBV27 and TRBJ2-2; 9 nucleotides line up with TRBD2. In germline, CDR1 is MNHEY, CDR2 SMNVEV (reference sequence). CDR3 length equals 17 residues. V gave up 5 bases and J gave up 0 bases; unmatched junction bases: 7. CDR3: CASSARLAAANTGELFF. CDR3 DNA: TGTGCCAGCAGTGCCCGACTAGCGGCTGCGAACACCGGGGAGCTGTTTTTT.

This chain uses TRBV7-3 with TRBJ1-2; tentatively, D is TRBD1 (6 bases). The CDR3 length is 15 residues. The V and J ends lost 5 bases and 0 bases respectively, with 13 bases between them. CDR1 and CDR2 (germline): SGHTA, FQGTGA. This chain's CDR3 is CASSPLGATNYGYTF. The CDR3 DNA follows: TGTGCCAGCAGCCCACTGGGGGCGACTAACTATGGCTACACCTTC.

This clonotype was found many times. The chain joins TRBV12-3 or TRBV12-4 to TRBJ2-1, with D possibly matching TRBD2 (6 bases). V was clipped by 6 bases and J by 3 bases, with 9 bases between them. This CDR3 region has 13 residues. The chain's CDR3 is CASRLAYYNEQFF. The CDR3, as DNA: TGTGCCAGCAGGCTAGCGTACTACAATGAGCAGTTCTTC.

This clonotype was counted only a few times. The chain links TRBV12-3 or TRBV12-4 to TRBJ2-7; 7 positions agree with TRBD2. J gave up 2 bases and V 5 bases, and 6 bases lay outside the gene matches. The CDR3 runs to 14 residues. The CDR3 coding sequence is TGTGCCAGCAGTAGCGGGACCACAGCCTACGAGCAGTACTTC. This sequence encodes CASSSGTTAYEQYF.

This clonotype appeared a few times. This could be a read error, since a much larger clone is one nucleotide away. The chain has TRBV7-2 and TRBJ2-7; TRBD1 aligns across 7 bases. The CDR3 covers 15 residues. Germline CDR1 SGHTA, CDR2 FQGNSA. The CDR3 DNA is TGTGCCGGCAGCGCAGCCGGGACAGAGGCCTACGAGCAGTACTTC. It translates to CAGSAAGTEAYEQYF.

This clonotype was picked up one time. The J gene is TRBJ2-3, the V gene TRBV6-2 or TRBV6-3, with unresolved D. This CDR3 has 15 amino acids. Germline values: CDR1 MNHEY, CDR2 SVGEGT. Trimming took 6 bases from V and 3 from J, leaving 16 bases between them. CDR3 sequence: CASRFLTGRTDTQYF. Written as DNA, the CDR3 is TGTGCCAGCAGGTTTCTCACGGGTAGGACAGATACGCAGTATTTT.

CDR3 DNA: TGTGCCAGGGGCCCCGGGAGCTCCTACAATGAGCAGTTCTTC. It yields the protein CARGPGSSYNEQFF. The gene calls are TRBV2 and TRBJ2-1; a possible D gene is TRBD2 (6 bases). V dropped 9 bases and J dropped 0 bases, with 12 bases sitting between them. The CDR3 loop spans 14 amino acids. CDR1 is SNHLY and CDR2 is FYNNEI in the germline V gene.

With regard to this clonotype: One junction end disagrees with the germline gene, perhaps due to a read error. V gene TRBV20-1 combines with J gene TRBJ1-4; 7 bases are shared with TRBD1. The CDR3 totals 15 residues. Looked up from germline, CDR1 is DFQATT and CDR2 is SNEGSKA (reference sequence). CDR3 protein: CCAQAPGQFNEKLFF. The CDR3 DNA sequence: TGCTGTGCCCAGGCCCCGGGACAGTTTAATGAAAAACTGTTTTTT.

This clonotype has more than one count but fewer than ten. The chain couples TRBV28 to TRBJ2-1, with 14 bases identical to TRBD2. The CDR3 totals 19 residues. The germline CDR1 and CDR2 sequences are MDHEN and SYDVKM. After removal of 5 bases from V and 3 bases from J, the junction contained 12 bases not matched to a gene. In DNA, the CDR3 is TGTGCCAGCAGTCCTTCGGGACTAGCGGGAGTGGGGATCTACAATGAGCAGTTCTTC. Its translation is CASSPSGLAGVGIYNEQFF.

This clonotype was counted at least ten times. The chain has TRBV20-1 and TRBJ1-1; no clear D. V lost 4 bases to trimming and J lost 7 bases, with 7 bases between them. There are 10 residues in the CDR3. The germline V gene has CDR1 DFQATT and CDR2 SNEGSKA (reference sequence). The CDR3 DNA is TGCAGTGCTACAGGAATTGAAGCTTTCTTT. Translation gives CSATGIEAFF.

This clonotype came up many times. The chain uses TRBV7-9 and TRBJ2-7; 9 nucleotides agree with TRBD1. Germline V CDR1 and CDR2: SEHNR, FQNEAQ (reference sequence). With V trimmed by 1 base and J by 2 bases, 3 bases remained unmatched. This CDR3 is built from 15 residues. CDR3 nucleotides: TGTGCCAGCAGCTTAGTTACAGGGGGCCCCTACGAGCAGTACTTC. It yields the protein CASSLVTGGPYEQYF. The full variable domain, with the rest looked up from reference TRBV7-9 and TRBJ2-7, is DTGVSQNPRHKITKRGQNVTFRCDPISEHNRLYWYRQTLGQGPEFLTYFQNEAQLEKSRLLSDRFSAERPKGSFSTLEIQRTEQGDSAMYLCASSLVTGGPYEQYFGPGTRLTVT.

In its sample, this clonotype was seen many times. V is TRBV5-1 and J is TRBJ1-1, with no clear D. The CDR3 runs 15 residues. CDR1 is SGHRS and CDR2 is YFSETQ in the germline V gene. V was shortened by 1 base and J by 1 base, with 11 bases between the two germline ends. The CDR3 spells CASSLSVLWNTEAFF. In nucleotides, the CDR3 is TGCGCCAGCAGCTTGAGCGTCCTCTGGAACACTGAAGCTTTCTTT.

The table lists this clonotype with many counts. The chain links TRBV28 to TRBJ2-3, with 11 positions matching TRBD2. The CDR3 is 19 residues long. Germline loops: CDR1 MDHEN, CDR2 SYDVKM. V shed 4 bases and J 4 bases; nucleotides not matched to a gene: 16. CDR3 in amino acids: CASSSPQRTSGPWADTQYF. Written as DNA, the CDR3 is TGTGCCAGCAGTTCCCCCCAACGGACTAGCGGGCCTTGGGCAGATACGCAGTATTTT.

This clonotype was found a few times. The chain is built from TRBV27 and TRBJ2-7; tentatively, D is TRBD1 (6 bases). Germline V gene sequence: CDR1 MNHEY, CDR2 SMNVEV (reference sequence). V lost 7 bases, J lost 3 bases, and 19 bases lay in between. CDR3 length: 15 residues. DNA of the CDR3: TGTGCCAGCAACCCGACAGGCGGGTCCTACTACGAGCAGTACTTC. It translates to CASNPTGGSYYEQYF.

This clonotype was observed a handful of times. This chain uses TRBV12-3 or TRBV12-4 with TRBJ2-7; D is unclear. This CDR3 has 13 amino acids. V lost 2 bases and J 1 base, leaving 6 bases between the germline ends. The CDR3 is CASSLQESYEQYF. CDR3 coding DNA: TGTGCCAGCAGTTTACAGGAATCCTACGAGCAGTACTTC.

This clonotype was detected a few times. The J gene is TRBJ2-1, the V gene TRBV29-1; 8 positions agree with TRBD2. Germline V gives CDR1 SQVTM, CDR2 ANQGSEA. The CDR3 consists of 13 residues. The CDR3 DNA reads TGCAGTGGTGGGACTAGGGGAGTCGATGAGCAGTTCTTC. This sequence encodes CSGGTRGVDEQFF.

This clonotype was observed a handful of times. The rearrangement joins TRBV11-1 to TRBJ2-5; 7 bases line up with TRBD1. V lost 4 bases to trimming and J lost 5 bases; unmatched junction nucleotides: 22. This CDR3 spans 19 amino acids. Germline-derived CDR1 and CDR2 are SGHAT and FQDESV (reference sequence). For the CDR3, the DNA is TGTGCCAGCAGCTATATTCCGGGACAGATGGAACTAGTGAGGGAGACCCAGTACTTC. Protein product: CASSYIPGQMELVRETQYF.

This clonotype was seen many times. The chain has TRBV28 and TRBJ1-1, with D maybe TRBD1 (5 bases). The V end lost 5 bases, the J end lost 5 bases, and 15 bases lay between the germline ends. Germline loops: CDR1 MDHEN, CDR2 SYDVKM. This CDR3 comprises 14 residues. CDR3 region: CASSERSGKTEAFF. CDR3 DNA: TGTGCCAGCAGTGAGAGATCAGGGAAGACTGAAGCTTTCTTT.

The V and J genes are TRBV4-2 and TRBJ2-7; TRBD1 agrees at 8 bases. V lost 2 bases to trimming and J lost 2 bases; unmatched junction nucleotides: 5. Germline V lookup: CDR1 LGHNA, CDR2 YNFKEQ. This CDR3 is 15 amino acids long. The CDR3 is CASSQTDRDPYEQYF. In nucleotides, the CDR3 is TGTGCCAGCAGCCAAACGGACAGGGACCCCTACGAGCAGTACTTC.

This clonotype came up a few times. V is TRBV6-2 or TRBV6-3 and J is TRBJ2-1; 9 nucleotides agree with TRBD1. V dropped 6 bases and J dropped 8; count of bases not matched to a gene: 11. Germline-derived CDR1 and CDR2 are MNHEY and SVGEGT. The CDR3 extends over 15 amino acids. CDR3 nucleotides: TGTGCCAGCAGGATACAGGGGGCGCGAATCTATGAGCAGTTCTTC. Its protein product is CASRIQGARIYEQFF.

The chain recombines TRBV5-1 with TRBJ2-5, with no clear D. The CDR3 contains 14 residues. V was cut by 0 bases and J by 5 bases, with 11 bases left in between. Germline V gene sequence: CDR1 SGHRS, CDR2 YFSETQ. In DNA form, the CDR3 reads TGCGCCAGCAGCTTGGGTTCGGGTACGGAGACCCAGTACTTC. This gives the protein CASSLGSGTETQYF.

There are many counts of this clonotype. The chain couples TRBV6-6 to TRBJ2-1; D uncertain. Trimming cost V 2 bases and J 7 bases, with 6 bases left between them. The CDR3 contains 12 residues. Germline lookup yields CDR1 MNHNY and CDR2 SVGAGI (reference sequence). In nucleotides, the CDR3 is TGTGCCAGCAGTTACACCTTGAATGAGCAGTTCTTC. Its protein is CASSYTLNEQFF.